Sequencing of this TCR beta chain was carried out in a study of blood T cell repertoires in COVID-19. Study as a whole: From T cells, B-cell-depleted T cells, or PBMCs came the material, which was cDNA or gDNA.

The germline CDR1 and CDR2 sequences are SGHVS and FNYEAQ. This CDR3 is 17 amino acids long. J lost 8 bases, V lost 4 bases, and 10 bases had no gene match. Repertoires were generated with immunoSEQ multiplex PCR, while TCRdb's copy carries only in-frame clones and drops some. The sample lists approximately 470,000 clones; roughly 87% were seen once. The chain recombines TRBV7-6 with TRBJ2-1, with 14 bases aligning to TRBD2. This clonotype was obtained from a woman between 18 and 29 years old who had recovered from COVID-19. The sequenced material came from PBMCs or T cells enriched from blood (not recorded which). The CDR3 protein is CASSSGGLAGARHEQFF. CDR3 bases: TGTGCCAGCAGCTCCGGGGGACTAGCGGGGGCAAGGCATGAGCAGTTCTTC.